The clone carrying this TCR beta chain was detected once. This clone may be a read error of a much larger clone one base away. This specimen comes from a study of breast tumors, draining lymph nodes, adjacent tissues. Germline CDR1 and CDR2: MGHRA and YSYEKL. The CDR3 has 17 residues. V lost 0 bases and J lost 6; bases outside the gene matches: 11. The lymph nodes were axillary draining lymph nodes from breast cancer patients. TCRdb fed the multiplex PCR reads into MiXCR, producing one record per CDR3 protein. Altogether 190,000 or so distinct CDR3 sequences are present, roughly 29% being singletons, with the ten largest covering 4.3%.

The genes are TRBV4-1 and TRBJ1-2; 9 bases are a match to TRBD1. Sequenced sample: axillary lymph node tissue. The sequence was obtained from a female donor with breast cancer. Some clones in this sample may be carry-over from other donors' samples. CDR3 sequence: CASSQDGGHRGQNGYTF. In DNA form, the CDR3 reads TGCGCCAGCAGCCAAGATGGGGGCCACAGGGGGCAGAATGGCTACACCTTC.